This T cell receptor beta chain came from a study of CD4 T cells in relation to SARS-CoV-2 and coronaviruses. The wider study: Crossreactive spike epitopes shared across donors were mapped to their HLA restriction. General study points: Samples before the pandemic and after infection were not matched within any donor. Compared with monoreactive clones, crossreactive clones showed significantly weaker SARS-CoV-2 expansion.

The unexposed donors gave CD4+ T cells in about 2010-2019, prior to COVID-19. After roughly ten days of culture, CD4+ T cells were isolated. Unexposed-donor CD4+ T cells were probed with SARS-CoV-2 S/N and four cold-coronavirus spikes, cells permitting. Comments on this clone: Its antigen remains unidentified.

The V segment lost 4 bases and the J segment 1 base; nucleotides outside the gene matches: 4. CDR1 is SGDLS and CDR2 is YYNGEE in the germline V gene. There are 15 residues in the CDR3. Clones were read by immunoSEQ multiplex PCR, and TCRdb kept only the in-frame ones, dropping some. The sample consists of 20,000 to 25,000 clones, about 75% of them appearing once. Sequenced input: CD4+ T cells from PBMCs, cultured in vitro. The V gene is TRBV9, the J gene TRBJ2-3; 9 nucleotides agree with TRBD2. This TCR derives from a human donor in good health. The CDR3 region is CASSFSGSGTDTQYF. The CDR3 region has the DNA TGTGCCAGCAGCTTTAGCGGGAGCGGCACAGATACGCAGTATTTT.